The source of this TCR beta chain is a study of siplizumab effects on memory and regulatory T cells. General observations from the study: Mapping to unstimulated subsets was achieved for only a minor fraction of alloreactive clones. In roughly 75-95% of proliferating CD4+ or CD8+ clones, a naive or memory phenotype could not be assigned. The alloresponse seemed to draw substantially on naive T cells, which appeared more diverse than memory cells.

Sequencing used immunoSEQ multiplex PCR; TCRdb keeps in-frame clones, though not all of them. In the table there are approximately 100,000 clones, 80% to 95% of which are singletons. There are 15 residues in the CDR3. Germline V gives CDR1 LNHDA, CDR2 SQIVND (reference sequence). The V and J ends lost 8 bases and 4 bases respectively, with 18 bases between them. With respect to this clone: No antigen is known for it.

The sequence derives from a human donor in good health. Some clones in this sample may be carry-over from other donors' samples. The material sequenced was CD4+ T cells sorted from blood. The rearrangement links TRBV19 to TRBJ1-3, with a possible D match to TRBD1 (6 bases). CDR3 nucleotide sequence: TGTGCCAGTTTTCCAGGCGGGGGCTCAGGAAACACCATATATTTT. The encoded protein is CASFPGGGSGNTIYF.